Reported below is one T cell receptor (beta chain). The antigen is undetermined. This entry comes from a study of T cell repertoires in cytomegalovirus infection. The CDR3 is 15 residues long. Trimming shortened V by 4 bases and J by 4 bases, and 15 bases separated the two germline ends. Germline V gene sequence: CDR1 SGHDT, CDR2 YYEEEE. Study findings and constraints: Using cumulative public TCR beta family frequency, the authors identified those who carried CMV together with the relevant HLA.

TCRdb redid the calling of the reads with MiXCR, one entry per CDR3 protein. The table has 650,000 to 850,000 distinct CDR3 sequences, almost 30% seen once; the top ten hold around 13%. The receptor was derived from a human donor in good health (CMV status not recorded). Some clones in this sample may be carry-over from other donors' samples. This sequence joins TRBV5-6 and TRBJ1-5; a possible D gene is TRBD1 (6 bases). The specimen comprised cultured CD8+ T cells from PBMCs, sampled from culture after CMV antigen stimulation. The CDR3, as DNA: TGTGCCAGCAGCGTTCCAGGGGAAAGTAATCAGCCCCAGCATTTT. This gives the protein CASSVPGESNQPQHF.